The 20 T cell receptor beta chains listed next were all sequenced from one sample in a study of blood T cells in healthy people across ages. It was with a sample-barcoded 5' primer and a J-beta primer mix that a second PCR of roughly 7 to 12 cycles was run. TCRdb fed the 5' RACE reads into MiXCR, producing one record per CDR3 protein. This table holds hundreds of thousands of distinct CDR3 sequences, more than 55% found once. Source material: blood. These receptor sequences come from a man aged 35-49 years in good health.

V gene TRBV6-6 combines with J gene TRBJ2-4; 7 bases line up with TRBD2. The germline CDR1 and CDR2 sequences are MNHNY and SVGAGI (reference sequence). This CDR3 region has 12 residues. J gave up 13 bases and V 8 bases, and 11 bases lay outside the gene matches. In nucleotides, the CDR3 is TGTGCCAGCCGGGCCGCGGGGGATGAGCAGTACTTC. It encodes CASRAAGDEQYF.

The rearrangement links TRBV4-2 to TRBJ2-7, with D unclear. With the DNA end fitting TRBJ2-5 better, the J assignment may be wrong. Germline V gene sequence: CDR1 LGHNA, CDR2 YNFKEQ. This CDR3 spans 14 amino acids. The CDR3 bases are TGTGCCAGCAGCCAAGGGCTTCGAACGGAGACCCAGTACTTC. Translated, it gives CASSQGLRTETQYF.

Comment on this clonotype: Since a much larger clone is just one base distant, this may be a read error. V usage is TRBV20-1 and J usage is TRBJ2-1; maybe TRBD1 (5 bases). The CDR3 runs to 15 residues. The germline V gene has CDR1 DFQATT and CDR2 SNEGSKA (reference sequence). The chain's CDR3 is CSPPPACWADNGQFF. The CDR3 nucleotides read TGCAGCCCTCCCCCGGCGTGCTGGGCGGACAATGGGCAGTTCTTC.

The genes are TRBV5-1 and TRBJ1-1; the D gene is possibly TRBD1 (5 bases). Per the germline V gene, CDR1 is SGHRS and CDR2 is YFSETQ. Trimming left V 4 bases short and J 2 bases short, with 15 bases between. This CDR3 comprises 15 residues. The CDR3 sequence: CASSKIRDLNTEAFF. The CDR3 DNA is TGCGCCAGCAGCAAGATCAGGGATCTTAACACTGAAGCTTTCTTT. The variable domain in full, with the rest retrieved from reference TRBV5-1 and TRBJ1-1, is KAGVTQTPRYLIKTRGQQVTLSCSPISGHRSVSWYQQTPGQGLQFLFEYFSETQRNKGNFPGRFSGRQFSNSRSEMNVSTLELGDSALYLCASSKIRDLNTEAFFGQGTRLTVV.

This clonotype has only one observation. The chain carries TRBV9 and TRBJ2-7, with a weak D call TRBD2 (7 bases). The V gene lost 4 bases and the J gene lost 4 bases, with 27 bases spanning the gap. Germline assignment: CDR1 SGDLS and CDR2 YYNGEE. The CDR3 runs to 18 residues. CDR3 coding DNA: TGTGCCAGCAGCTCCTCGTATCGGGGGGCGGCCCTCCCGTACGAGCAGTACTTC. Translation gives CASSSSYRGAALPYEQYF.

The chain links TRBV5-1 to TRBJ2-5; 11 bases match TRBD2. The CDR3 contains 17 residues. Germline CDR1 SGHRS, CDR2 YFSETQ. Trimming cost V 0 bases and J 5 bases; bases outside gene matches: 9. In DNA form, the CDR3 reads TGCGCCAGCAGCTTGGGACTAGCGGGACCCAAGGGGGAGACCCAGTACTTC. It specifies CASSLGLAGPKGETQYF.

This rearrangement joins TRBV20-1 to TRBJ2-5; TRBD1 aligns across 8 bases. The CDR3 runs to 14 residues. The junction had 5 bases not matched to a gene; V was cut back by 5 bases and J by 0 bases. Germline V gene lookup returns CDR1 DFQATT and CDR2 SNEGSKA (reference sequence). The CDR3: CSAGGQGDQETQYF. The CDR3 nucleotides are TGCAGTGCTGGAGGACAGGGAGACCAAGAGACCCAGTACTTC.

The rearrangement uses TRBV7-2 and TRBJ2-4; 10 bases align to TRBD2. The better agreement between TRBJ2-5 and the DNA end casts doubt on the J call. CDR3 length equals 15 residues. CDR1 is SGHTA and CDR2 is FQGNSA in the germline V gene. The DNA of the CDR3 is TGTGCCAGCAATCCTAGCGGGGGACCTCAAGAGACCCAGTACTTC. Protein sequence: CASNPSGGPQETQYF.

The gene calls are TRBV12-3 or TRBV12-4 and TRBJ1-5; 9 nucleotides agree with TRBD1. The CDR3 totals 15 residues. With V trimmed by 5 bases and J by 2 bases, 4 bases remained unmatched. The CDR3: CASSERTGGNQPQHF. The CDR3 DNA reads TGTGCCAGCAGTGAACGGACAGGGGGCAATCAGCCCCAGCATTTT.

In regard to this clonotype: A junction boundary mismatches the germline segment, possibly from a read error. The CDR3, as DNA: TGTGCCAGCAGCTTAGGTGTCGGGGATGGGTCCAACGTCCTGACTTTC. Amino acids: CASSLGVGDGSNVLTF. The chain recombines TRBV7-9 with TRBJ2-6; TRBD2 might be the D (5 bases). Germline V gives CDR1 SEHNR, CDR2 FQNEAQ (reference sequence). The CDR3 is 16 amino acids.

V and J are TRBV19 and TRBJ2-7, with 8 bases identical to TRBD2. This CDR3 has 16 residues. The V gene's germline CDR1 is LNHDA and CDR2 SQIVND (reference sequence). The V and J ends lost 6 bases and 7 bases, in that order; junction bases with no gene match: 17. The CDR3 DNA sequence: TGTGCCAGTAGCCTGGGAACTAGCGGAGGGGCCCGAGAGCAGTACTTC. Residues: CASSLGTSGGAREQYF.

The chain has TRBV5-5 and TRBJ2-3, with D possibly being TRBD1 or TRBD2 (6 bases each). V was trimmed by 3 bases and J by 1 base, leaving 9 bases between them. Germline CDR1 is SGHKS and CDR2 is YYEKEE (reference sequence). This CDR3 region has 14 residues. CDR3 in DNA: TGTGCCAGCAGCTGGAGGGGGGGCACAGATACGCAGTATTTT. It codes for CASSWRGGTDTQYF.

This chain uses TRBV20-1 with TRBJ1-4; D unresolved. Germline CDR1 DFQATT, CDR2 SNEGSKA (reference sequence). The CDR3 extends over 15 amino acids. Trimming cost V 5 bases and J 7 bases, with 20 bases left between them. DNA of the CDR3: TGCAGTGCTTACCAGATGGCTTTTTCTGGTGAAAAACTGTTTTTT. As protein: CSAYQMAFSGEKLFF.

The V call is TRBV20-1, the J call TRBJ2-3, with TRBD2 matching over 13 bases. With 5 bases clipped from V and 1 base from J, the junction kept 15 bases outside the gene matches. Germline loops: CDR1 DFQATT, CDR2 SNEGSKA (reference sequence). This CDR3 has 19 residues. The CDR3 DNA reads TGCAGTGCTTGCCCACTTACACTAGCGGGAGGGGGCGGCACAGATACGCAGTATTTT. Protein product: CSACPLTLAGGGGTDTQYF.

This chain connects TRBV6-1 to TRBJ2-7; 10 bases map to TRBD1. The junction had 15 bases not matched to a gene; V was cut back by 4 bases and J by 0 bases. There are 19 residues in the CDR3. The germline V gene encodes CDR1 MNHNS and CDR2 SASEGT. CDR3 nucleotides: TGTGCCAGCAGTGGCCCGGGACAGGGGTTCTTGTACCTCTCCTACGAGCAGTACTTC. As protein: CASSGPGQGFLYLSYEQYF.

This clonotype was detected a few times. The chain combines TRBV20-1 with TRBJ1-6; D gene uncertain. Trimming shortened V by 2 bases and J by 7 bases, and 15 bases separated the two germline ends. CDR1 and CDR2 (germline): DFQATT, SNEGSKA (reference sequence). The CDR3 covers 15 residues. The CDR3 spells CSARIREGNNSPLHF. CDR3 DNA: TGCAGTGCTAGAATTCGGGAGGGTAACAATTCACCCCTCCACTTT.

This chain links TRBV18 with TRBJ2-3; tentatively, D is TRBD2 (5 bases). This CDR3 contains 13 residues. V was cut by 5 bases and J by 1 base, with 7 bases left in between. Germline values: CDR1 KGHSH, CDR2 LQKENI. CDR3 in DNA: TGTGCCAGCTCATCGAGGGGCACAGATACGCAGTATTTT. Translating gives CASSSRGTDTQYF. Combining the CDR3 with reference TRBV18 and TRBJ2-3 gives the whole variable domain NAGVMQNPRHLVRRRGQEARLRCSPMKGHSHVYWYRQLPEEGLKFMVYLQKENIIDESGMPKERFSAEFPKEGPSILRIQQVVRGDSAAYFCASSSRGTDTQYFGPGTRLTVL.

This clonotype was observed a few times. The J gene is TRBJ2-6, the V gene TRBV28; the match to TRBD2 covers 7 bases. The length of the CDR3 is 15 residues. V was clipped by 8 bases and J by 2 bases; unmatched bases: 6. From germline, CDR1 is MDHEN and CDR2 SYDVKM. CDR3: CASGGRGTGANVLTF. CDR3 nucleotide sequence: TGTGCCAGCGGAGGGAGGGGAACTGGGGCCAACGTCCTGACTTTC.

The chain carries TRBV4-3 and TRBJ2-2; D is perhaps TRBD1 (6 bases). CDR1 is LGHNA, CDR2 YSLEER, per germline. Trimming left V 1 base short and J 2 bases short, with 23 bases between. The CDR3 is 20 residues long. CDR3 protein: CASSQAMGRGHSINTGELFF. CDR3 in DNA: TGCGCCAGCAGCCAAGCCATGGGCAGGGGCCACAGTATCAACACCGGGGAGCTGTTTTTT.

The genes are TRBV7-3 and TRBJ2-5; D perhaps matches TRBD2 (5 bases). Judging by the DNA end, TRBJ2-7 fits better; the J call may be wrong. Germline CDR1 SGHTA, CDR2 FQGTGA. This CDR3 contains 16 residues. The CDR3 DNA follows: TGTGCCAGCAGCTTAACGCCAGGACTCTCGTCCCACGAGCAGTACTTC. This codes for CASSLTPGLSSHEQYF.